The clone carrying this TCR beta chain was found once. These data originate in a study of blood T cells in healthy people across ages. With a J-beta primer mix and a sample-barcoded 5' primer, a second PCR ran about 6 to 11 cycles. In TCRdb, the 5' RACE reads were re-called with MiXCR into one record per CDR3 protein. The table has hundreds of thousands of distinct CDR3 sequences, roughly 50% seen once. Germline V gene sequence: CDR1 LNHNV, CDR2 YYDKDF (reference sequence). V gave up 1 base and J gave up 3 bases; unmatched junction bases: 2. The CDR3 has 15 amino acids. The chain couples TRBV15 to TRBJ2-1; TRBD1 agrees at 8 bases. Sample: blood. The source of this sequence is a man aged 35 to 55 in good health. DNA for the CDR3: TGTGCCACCAGCAGAGGACAGGGGCGCTACAATGAGCAGTTCTTC. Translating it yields CATSRGQGRYNEQFF.